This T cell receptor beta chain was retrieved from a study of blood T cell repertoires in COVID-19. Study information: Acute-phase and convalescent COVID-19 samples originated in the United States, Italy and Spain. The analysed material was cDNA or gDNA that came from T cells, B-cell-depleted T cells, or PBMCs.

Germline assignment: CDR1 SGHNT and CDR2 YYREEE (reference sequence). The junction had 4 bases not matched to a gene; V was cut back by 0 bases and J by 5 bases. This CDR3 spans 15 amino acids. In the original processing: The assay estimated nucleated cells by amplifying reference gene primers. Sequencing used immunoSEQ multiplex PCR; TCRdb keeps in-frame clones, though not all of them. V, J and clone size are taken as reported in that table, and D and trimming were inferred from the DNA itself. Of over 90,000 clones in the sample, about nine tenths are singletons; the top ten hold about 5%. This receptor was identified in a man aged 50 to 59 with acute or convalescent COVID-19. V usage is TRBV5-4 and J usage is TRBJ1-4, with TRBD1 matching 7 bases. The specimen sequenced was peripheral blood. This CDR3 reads CASSLGQGLNEKLFF. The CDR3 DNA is TGTGCCAGCAGCTTGGGACAGGGCCTCAATGAAAAACTGTTTTTT.